The 25 T cell receptor beta chains given below trace back to one sample, sequenced in a study of cytomegalovirus exposure and HLA in healthy donors. The PCR used 60 Vbeta and 13 Jbeta primers. The method was immunoSEQ multiplex PCR; TCRdb's version includes in-frame clones alone and lacks a portion of them. The sample records approximately 180,000 clones, over 70% being singletons. Sequenced: PBMCs. Source of these receptors: an older woman in good health and CMV-seropositive.

The CDR3, as DNA: TGTGCCAGCAGCTTAGGATTGGGCGCGAGACCTAATGAAAAACTGTTTTTT. This sequence encodes CASSLGLGARPNEKLFF. The rearrangement joins TRBV7-9 to TRBJ1-4; unclear D gene. The CDR3 is 17 residues long. Germline-derived CDR1 and CDR2 are SEHNR and FQNEAQ (reference sequence). Trimming pared 1 base from V and 3 bases from J, leaving 15 bases between.

The J gene is TRBJ1-5, the V gene TRBV6-6; D possibly corresponds to TRBD1 (5 bases). CDR3 length: 15 amino acids. Germline V lookup: CDR1 MNHNY, CDR2 SVGAGI (reference sequence). The V end lost 3 bases, the J end lost 8 bases, and 17 bases lay between the germline ends. CDR3 in DNA: TGTGCCAGCAGTTATGGTGACGGGGGTCGGGAGCCCCAGCATTTT. Its translation: CASSYGDGGREPQHF.

This clone was seen a few times. The J gene is TRBJ1-1, the V gene TRBV6-5; TRBD1 matches at 7 bases. Germline V CDR1 and CDR2: MNHEY, SVGAGI. The CDR3 runs 14 residues. Trimming at V came to 5 bases and at J to 9 bases, leaving 12 bases not matched to a gene. The CDR3 loop reads CASSERKGQAKAFF. The CDR3 DNA sequence: TGTGCCAGCAGTGAGCGGAAAGGACAGGCTAAAGCTTTCTTT.

This clone was seen a few times. The chain couples TRBV7-2 to TRBJ2-3; a weak D match, TRBD2 (6 bases). This CDR3 is built from 15 residues. V dropped 7 bases and J dropped 8 bases, with 22 bases sitting between them. CDR1 SGHTA and CDR2 FQGNSA come from the germline V gene. CDR3 protein: CASTVSTRIGGTQYF. CDR3 in DNA: TGTGCCAGCACCGTATCGACTAGAATCGGAGGTACGCAGTATTTT.

In nucleotides, the CDR3 is TGCGCCAGCAGCTTGGATGGCCCTCTCACAGATACGCAGTATTTT. It is translated as CASSLDGPLTDTQYF. The chain is built from TRBV5-1 and TRBJ2-3; D remains unclear. V lost 0 bases, J lost 2 bases, and 10 bases lay in between. The CDR3 runs to 15 residues. Per germline, CDR1 SGHRS and CDR2 YFSETQ.

This sequence joins TRBV4-2 and TRBJ1-2, with TRBD1 matching over 8 bases. This CDR3 contains 13 residues. CDR1 and CDR2 from the germline V gene are LGHNA and YNFKEQ. V lost 1 base, J lost 8 bases, and 3 bases stayed unmatched. In nucleotides, the CDR3 is TGTGCCAGCAGCCAAGTGGACAGGGCCGGCTACACCTTC. Translating gives CASSQVDRAGYTF.

The V gene is TRBV6-1, the J gene TRBJ2-6, with D unclear. The CDR3 consists of 15 residues. Trimming shortened V by 7 bases and J by 1 base, and 11 bases separated the two germline ends. From germline, CDR1 is MNHNS and CDR2 SASEGT. CDR3 in amino acids: CASNPVSSGANVLTF. The CDR3 DNA is TGTGCCAGCAACCCAGTTTCTTCTGGGGCCAACGTCCTGACTTTC.

V gene TRBV11-2 combines with J gene TRBJ2-7; 9 bases line up with TRBD1. The trim removed 3 bases at V and 2 bases at J, leaving 5 bases unmatched. This CDR3 spans 15 amino acids. Germline CDR1 and CDR2: SGHAT and FQNNGV. CDR3 loop: CASSFSTGGTYEQYF. Written as DNA, the CDR3 is TGTGCCAGCAGCTTCTCGACAGGGGGAACCTACGAGCAGTACTTC.

The chain joins TRBV6-6 to TRBJ1-3, with TRBD1 matching 9 bases. The CDR3 sequence is 15 residues long. Germline V gives CDR1 MNHNY, CDR2 SVGAGI (reference sequence). V shed 3 bases and J 4 bases; nucleotides not matched to a gene: 4. The CDR3 region has the DNA TGTGCCAGCAGTTATGGACAGGGGAAGGGAAACACCATATATTTT. It translates to CASSYGQGKGNTIYF.

V is TRBV30 and J is TRBJ2-1; D is possibly TRBD1 (5 bases). The CDR3 sequence is 13 residues long. V lost 2 bases and J 7 bases, leaving 12 bases between the germline ends. Germline lookup yields CDR1 GTSNPN and CDR2 SVGIG (reference sequence). The CDR3 spells CAWSFNRQNEQFF. The CDR3 coding sequence is TGTGCCTGGAGTTTCAACAGACAGAATGAGCAGTTCTTC. Together with reference TRBV30 and TRBJ2-1, the CDR3 gives the full variable domain: SQTIHQWPATLVQPVGSPLSLECTVEGTSNPNLYWYRQAAGRGLQLLFYSVGIGQISSEVPQNLSASRPQDRQFILSSKKLLLSDSGFYLCAWSFNRQNEQFFGPGTRLTVL.

This clone was detected once. V gene TRBV30 combines with J gene TRBJ2-1, with unresolved D. The CDR3 contains 11 residues. Germline V gives CDR1 GTSNPN, CDR2 SVGIG (reference sequence). The ends were cut back, 2 bases at V and 8 bases at J, with 7 bases in the middle. CDR3 in DNA: TGTGCCTGGAGTCCTCAGGATGAGCAGTTCTTC. Its protein is CAWSPQDEQFF. Full variable domain (outside the CDR3, taken from reference TRBV30 and TRBJ2-1): SQTIHQWPATLVQPVGSPLSLECTVEGTSNPNLYWYRQAAGRGLQLLFYSVGIGQISSEVPQNLSASRPQDRQFILSSKKLLLSDSGFYLCAWSPQDEQFFGPGTRLTVL.

The chain recombines TRBV30 with TRBJ1-5; D not resolved. V shed 2 bases and J shed 6 bases, with 8 bases lying between them. CDR3 size: 12 residues. CDR1 and CDR2 from the germline V gene are GTSNPN and SVGIG (reference sequence). The CDR3, as DNA: TGTGCCTGGAGTCCGGGAGGTCAGCCCCAGCATTTT. Its translation is CAWSPGGQPQHF.

The V call is TRBV4-3, the J call TRBJ2-3; D possibly corresponds to TRBD2 (5 bases). Per the germline V gene, CDR1 is LGHNA and CDR2 is YSLEER. V was pared by 0 bases and J by 4 bases, with 5 bases between. This CDR3 is built from 13 residues. DNA for the CDR3: TGCGCCAGCAGCCAAGAGGACTCAGATACGCAGTATTTT. Amino acid sequence: CASSQEDSDTQYF.

The CDR3 region is CASSARTDSHYEQYF. The CDR3 DNA follows: TGTGCCAGCAGCGCACGGACAGACTCCCACTACGAGCAGTACTTC. J is TRBJ2-7 and V is TRBV9, with a weak D call TRBD1 (6 bases). This CDR3 has 15 amino acids. Germline CDR1 is SGDLS and CDR2 is YYNGEE. Trimming removed 3 bases from V and 3 bases from J, with 16 bases in between.

V is TRBV7-8 and J is TRBJ2-3; 8 bases match TRBD2. This CDR3 is built from 16 residues. Trimming cost V 5 bases and J 2 bases; bases outside gene matches: 9. The germline V gene has CDR1 SGHVS and CDR2 FQNEAQ. CDR3 sequence (DNA): TGTGCCAGCAGCATTCGACGGGGGGGCGACACAGATACGCAGTATTTT. It specifies CASSIRRGGDTDTQYF.

This clone was counted only a few times. The CDR3 coding sequence is TGTGCCAGCATGTTCCGGACAGCCAGCTCCTACGAGCAGTACTTC. This encodes CASMFRTASSYEQYF. The chain has TRBV28 and TRBJ2-7, with D tentatively TRBD1 (6 bases). V was trimmed by 7 bases and J by 0 bases, leaving 16 bases between them. Germline CDR1 MDHEN, CDR2 SYDVKM. The length of the CDR3 is 15 residues.

The gene calls are TRBV7-8 and TRBJ2-7; 7 bases map to TRBD2. The V segment lost 1 base and the J segment 1 base; nucleotides outside the gene matches: 7. The CDR3 contains 16 residues. Germline V gives CDR1 SGHVS, CDR2 FQNEAQ. Here the CDR3 DNA reads TGTGCCAGCAGCTTAGGGTCGCGGGAGCTTTCCTACGAGCAGTACTTC. Protein: CASSLGSRELSYEQYF.

V is TRBV13 and J is TRBJ1-5; D unclear. Germline CDR1 reads PRHDT; CDR2 reads FYEKMQ (reference sequence). The CDR3 is 14 residues long. Trimming removed 0 bases from V and 6 bases from J, with 9 bases in between. Here the CDR3 DNA reads TGTGCCAGCAGCTTAGGCCGAGGTCGTCAGCCCCAGCATTTT. It is translated as CASSLGRGRQPQHF.

J is TRBJ2-3 and V is TRBV19, with TRBD1 as a possible D gene (5 bases). Germline CDR1 is LNHDA and CDR2 is SQIVND (reference sequence). This CDR3 has 14 amino acids. Trimming shortened V by 3 bases and J by 5 bases, and 12 bases separated the two germline ends. The CDR3 DNA sequence: TGTGCCAGTAGTATGAAGGGGTCCGTAGATACGCAGTATTTT. Translation: CASSMKGSVDTQYF.

The chain is built from TRBV18 and TRBJ2-1; 7 nucleotides match TRBD1. The V and J ends lost 4 bases and 9 bases, in that order; junction bases with no gene match: 12. The CDR3 runs 15 residues. Germline CDR1 KGHSH, CDR2 LQKENI. The CDR3 nucleotides are TGTGCCAGCTCACAACCGAACAGGGGAGTATCTGAGCAGTTCTTC. This gives the protein CASSQPNRGVSEQFF. Based on the CDR3 plus reference TRBV18 and TRBJ2-1, the full variable domain is NAGVMQNPRHLVRRRGQEARLRCSPMKGHSHVYWYRQLPEEGLKFMVYLQKENIIDESGMPKERFSAEFPKEGPSILRIQQVVRGDSAAYFCASSQPNRGVSEQFFGPGTRLTVL.

The chain couples TRBV27 to TRBJ1-1, with unresolved D. The CDR3 loop spans 13 amino acids. V was shortened by 2 bases and J by 5 bases, with 9 bases between the two germline ends. Germline V gives CDR1 MNHEY, CDR2 SMNVEV (reference sequence). CDR3 nucleotide sequence: TGTGCCAGCAGTTTAGAGGGATGGACTGAAGCTTTCTTT. Its protein is CASSLEGWTEAFF.

The V call is TRBV30, the J call TRBJ1-4; no definite D call. The CDR3 contains 13 residues. Germline CDR1 is GTSNPN and CDR2 is SVGIG (reference sequence). The V and J ends lost 4 bases and 0 bases respectively, with 6 bases between them. The CDR3 reads CAWKQSTNEKLFF. CDR3 coding DNA: TGTGCCTGGAAACAGTCAACTAATGAAAAACTGTTTTTT.

The chain combines TRBV7-3 with TRBJ2-5; 7 positions agree with TRBD1. The CDR3 spans 13 residues. Germline V gene data show CDR1 as SGHTA and CDR2 as FQGTGA. The V and J ends lost 8 bases and 2 bases, in that order; junction bases with no gene match: 5. CDR3 region: CASGRTGQETQYF. CDR3 nucleotide sequence: TGTGCCAGCGGACGGACAGGACAAGAGACCCAGTACTTC.

This rearrangement joins TRBV2 to TRBJ2-7; the D gene is possibly TRBD1 (5 bases). CDR3 size: 12 residues. Trimming removed 3 bases from V and 5 bases from J, with 8 bases in between. CDR1 and CDR2 from the germline V gene are SNHLY and FYNNEI. The CDR3, as DNA: TGTGCCAGCAGTGACAGGGTGGACGAGCAGTACTTC. Translated, it gives CASSDRVDEQYF.

J is TRBJ1-3 and V is TRBV9; D possibly corresponds to TRBD1 (6 bases). The CDR3 totals 16 residues. Trimming cost V 0 bases and J 4 bases, with 14 bases left between them. Germline CDR1 SGDLS, CDR2 YYNGEE. The CDR3 coding sequence is TGTGCCAGCAGCGTAGTCTCGGGGGGGCTCGGAAACACCATATATTTT. It is translated as CASSVVSGGLGNTIYF.